Listed below are T cell receptor beta chains from one sample, sequenced in a study of cytomegalovirus exposure and HLA in healthy donors. Assay used: immunoSEQ multiplex PCR; TCRdb lists only in-frame clones, some missing. The repertoire consists of about 110,000 clones, with approximately 11% occurring once and the leading ten covering 15% to 20%. Sequencing was done on a sample of PBMCs. These TCRs come from a man between 35 and 55 years old in good health and CMV-seropositive. The CDR3 runs from the conserved cysteine through the conserved F or W. Fields, in order: clone size, CDR3 length, V gene, D gene, J gene, CDR3 protein, CDR3 DNA. A D gene is named only where the DNA matches it firmly. For some rows the clone size is stated as once, few or many, or as a class when expanded; others skip it.

clone size: NA; CDR3 length: 16; V gene: TRBV14; D gene: TRBD2; J gene: TRBJ2-1; CDR3 protein: CASSQVGGSSYNEQFF; CDR3 DNA: TGTGCCAGCAGCCAAGTGGGCGGGAGCTCCTACAATGAGCAGTTCTTC
clone size: NA; CDR3 length: 15; V gene: TRBV7-2; D gene: NA; J gene: TRBJ2-7; CDR3 protein: CASSLGGTSSYEQYF; CDR3 DNA: TGTGCCAGCAGCTTAGGCGGGACTTCGTCCTACGAGCAGTACTTC
clone size: few; CDR3 length: 17; V gene: TRBV5-1; D gene: TRBD2; J gene: TRBJ2-3; CDR3 protein: CASSLGGQAGGSDTQYF; CDR3 DNA: TGCGCCAGCAGCTTGGGGGGCCAAGCGGGAGGTTCAGATACGCAGTATTTT
clone size: NA; CDR3 length: 15; V gene: TRBV5-1; D gene: TRBD1; J gene: TRBJ2-7; CDR3 protein: CASSLAWGQGDEQYF; CDR3 DNA: TGCGCCAGCAGCTTGGCTTGGGGACAGGGTGACGAGCAGTACTTC
clone size: few; CDR3 length: 13; V gene: TRBV7-9; D gene: NA; J gene: TRBJ1-1; CDR3 protein: CASSLFQDSEAFF; CDR3 DNA: TGTGCCAGCAGCTTATTTCAGGATAGTGAAGCTTTCTTT
clone size: NA; CDR3 length: 15; V gene: TRBV18; D gene: TRBD2; J gene: TRBJ2-5; CDR3 protein: CASSPSSGRRETQYF; CDR3 DNA: TGTGCCAGCTCACCCAGTAGCGGGAGACGGGAGACCCAGTACTTC
clone size: NA; CDR3 length: 15; V gene: TRBV9; D gene: TRBD1; J gene: TRBJ2-1; CDR3 protein: CASGGGQGGNYEQFF; CDR3 DNA: TGTGCCAGCGGCGGGGGACAGGGGGGCAATTATGAGCAGTTCTTC
clone size: NA; CDR3 length: 16; V gene: TRBV10-1; D gene: NA; J gene: TRBJ2-3; CDR3 protein: CASSPVLGVGGNTQYF; CDR3 DNA: TGCGCCAGCAGTCCCGTCCTAGGGGTTGGGGGGAATACGCAGTATTTT
clone size: few; CDR3 length: 13; V gene: TRBV7-9; D gene: NA; J gene: TRBJ2-3; CDR3 protein: CASSPTSADTQYF; CDR3 DNA: TGTGCCAGCAGCCCCACCAGCGCCGATACGCAGTATTTT
clone size: NA; CDR3 length: 13; V gene: TRBV15; D gene: NA; J gene: TRBJ1-5; CDR3 protein: CATSNRNFQPQHF; CDR3 DNA: TGTGCCACCAGCAACAGGAATTTCCAGCCCCAGCATTTT
clone size: NA; CDR3 length: 14; V gene: TRBV28; D gene: NA; J gene: TRBJ2-2; CDR3 protein: CASSFRGNTGELFF; CDR3 DNA: TGTGCCAGCAGTTTCAGAGGGAACACCGGGGAGCTGTTTTTT
clone size: few; CDR3 length: 15; V gene: TRBV5-1; D gene: TRBD2; J gene: TRBJ2-1; CDR3 protein: CASSLESGSDNEQFF; CDR3 DNA: TGCGCCAGCAGCTTGGAGAGCGGGAGCGACAATGAGCAGTTCTTC
clone size: NA; CDR3 length: 14; V gene: TRBV27; D gene: TRBD1; J gene: TRBJ1-1; CDR3 protein: CASSRTGGLALPAF; CDR3 DNA: TGTGCCAGCAGTCGTACAGGGGGCTTGGCCCTGCCCGCTTTT
clone size: NA; CDR3 length: 15; V gene: TRBV25-1; D gene: NA; J gene: TRBJ2-7; CDR3 protein: CASSNGQWGPYEQYF; CDR3 DNA: TGTGCCAGCAGTAACGGACAATGGGGCCCATACGAGCAGTACTTC
clone size: NA; CDR3 length: 18; V gene: TRBV9; D gene: TRBD1; J gene: TRBJ1-1; CDR3 protein: CASSSSITDRDMNTEAFF; CDR3 DNA: TGTGCCAGCAGCTCGTCAATCACGGACAGGGACATGAACACTGAAGCTTTCTTT
clone size: once; CDR3 length: 16; V gene: TRBV21-1; D gene: NA; J gene: TRBJ2-1; CDR3 protein: CASSKAARTEHNEQFF; CDR3 DNA: TGTGCCAGCAGCAAGGCAGCGAGGACAGAGCACAATGAGCAGTTCTTC
clone size: NA; CDR3 length: 13; V gene: TRBV29-1; D gene: TRBD2; J gene: TRBJ2-7; CDR3 protein: CSVRGREGSEQYF; CDR3 DNA: TGCAGCGTCCGGGGACGGGAGGGATCCGAGCAGTACTTC
clone size: NA; CDR3 length: 16; V gene: TRBV5-4; D gene: NA; J gene: TRBJ1-4; CDR3 protein: CASSLAGDATNEKLFF; CDR3 DNA: TGTGCCAGCAGCTTGGCGGGAGACGCAACTAATGAAAAACTGTTTTTT
clone size: NA; CDR3 length: 15; V gene: TRBV7-2; D gene: TRBD2; J gene: TRBJ2-3; CDR3 protein: CASSLVAGEVDTQYF; CDR3 DNA: TGTGCCAGCAGCTTAGTTGCGGGAGAGGTGGATACGCAGTATTTT
clone size: NA; CDR3 length: 15; V gene: TRBV27; D gene: NA; J gene: TRBJ1-2; CDR3 protein: CASSRQGSGTYGYTF; CDR3 DNA: TGTGCCAGCAGCCGGCAGGGCAGTGGCACCTATGGCTACACCTTC
clone size: NA; CDR3 length: 14; V gene: TRBV12-5; D gene: NA; J gene: TRBJ1-2; CDR3 protein: CASGLVRDTYGYTF; CDR3 DNA: TGTGCTAGTGGTTTGGTACGGGACACTTATGGCTACACCTTC
clone size: few; CDR3 length: 15; V gene: TRBV7-9; D gene: NA; J gene: TRBJ2-5; CDR3 protein: CASSLGGYPRETQYF; CDR3 DNA: TGTGCCAGCAGCTTAGGTGGTTACCCGAGGGAGACCCAGTACTTC
clone size: NA; CDR3 length: 14; V gene: TRBV7-2; D gene: TRBD1; J gene: TRBJ2-7; CDR3 protein: CASSLTGGAYEQYF; CDR3 DNA: TGTGCCAGCAGCTTGACAGGGGGCGCTTACGAGCAGTACTTC
clone size: few; CDR3 length: 13; V gene: TRBV19; D gene: NA; J gene: TRBJ2-7; CDR3 protein: CASGREQGYEQYF; CDR3 DNA: TGTGCCAGTGGTCGGGAGCAGGGCTACGAGCAGTACTTC
clone size: few; CDR3 length: 15; V gene: TRBV30; D gene: TRBD2; J gene: TRBJ2-1; CDR3 protein: CAWRGGSGSGNEQFF; CDR3 DNA: TGTGCCTGGAGGGGGGGTAGCGGGAGTGGTAATGAGCAGTTCTTC
clone size: NA; CDR3 length: 15; V gene: TRBV19; D gene: TRBD2; J gene: TRBJ2-5; CDR3 protein: CASRVTSGPQETQYF; CDR3 DNA: TGTGCCAGTAGGGTGACTAGCGGGCCCCAAGAGACCCAGTACTTC
clone size: few; CDR3 length: 12; V gene: TRBV29-1; D gene: TRBD1; J gene: TRBJ2-7; CDR3 protein: CSVGTGVDEQYF; CDR3 DNA: TGCAGCGTAGGGACAGGGGTGGACGAGCAGTACTTC
clone size: few; CDR3 length: 15; V gene: TRBV7-9; D gene: NA; J gene: TRBJ1-5; CDR3 protein: CASSSTRGDGQPQHF; CDR3 DNA: TGTGCCAGCAGCTCCACTCGGGGGGACGGTCAGCCCCAGCATTTT
clone size: NA; CDR3 length: 14; V gene: TRBV6-1; D gene: NA; J gene: TRBJ1-5; CDR3 protein: CASSGRVSNQPQHF; CDR3 DNA: TGTGCCAGCAGTGGCAGGGTATCGAATCAGCCTCAGCATTTT
clone size: few; CDR3 length: 14; V gene: TRBV7-2; D gene: NA; J gene: TRBJ2-7; CDR3 protein: CASSEGGRTSEQYF; CDR3 DNA: TGTGCCAGCAGCGAGGGGGGGCGGACCTCCGAGCAGTACTTC
clone size: NA; CDR3 length: 13; V gene: TRBV28; D gene: TRBD2; J gene: TRBJ2-1; CDR3 protein: CASRTSGTGEQFF; CDR3 DNA: TGTGCCAGCAGGACTAGCGGGACCGGTGAGCAGTTCTTC
clone size: few; CDR3 length: 15; V gene: TRBV5-4; D gene: NA; J gene: TRBJ1-3; CDR3 protein: CASSFGGSSGNTIYF; CDR3 DNA: TGTGCCAGCAGCTTCGGGGGGTCCTCTGGAAACACCATATATTTT
clone size: few; CDR3 length: 14; V gene: TRBV12-5; D gene: NA; J gene: TRBJ2-3; CDR3 protein: CASGLSQATDTQYF; CDR3 DNA: TGTGCTAGTGGTTTGAGTCAGGCGACAGATACGCAGTATTTT
clone size: few; CDR3 length: 14; V gene: TRBV9; D gene: NA; J gene: TRBJ2-7; CDR3 protein: CASSVDLGDYEQYF; CDR3 DNA: TGTGCCAGCAGCGTAGATCTAGGTGACTACGAGCAGTACTTC
clone size: few; CDR3 length: 13; V gene: TRBV7-2; D gene: NA; J gene: TRBJ2-7; CDR3 protein: CASSWSQSYEQYF; CDR3 DNA: TGTGCCAGCAGCTGGTCCCAGTCCTACGAGCAGTACTTC
clone size: NA; CDR3 length: 15; V gene: TRBV5-1; D gene: NA; J gene: TRBJ2-2; CDR3 protein: CASSFNQGGGGELFF; CDR3 DNA: TGCGCCAGCAGCTTCAACCAGGGGGGAGGCGGGGAGCTGTTTTTT
clone size: NA; CDR3 length: 16; V gene: TRBV4-1; D gene: NA; J gene: TRBJ2-7; CDR3 protein: CASSQDTGDSSYEQYF; CDR3 DNA: TGCGCCAGCAGCCAAGACACAGGCGACAGCTCCTACGAGCAGTACTTC
clone size: few; CDR3 length: 15; V gene: TRBV19; D gene: NA; J gene: TRBJ2-1; CDR3 protein: CASSVAQFSYNEQFF; CDR3 DNA: TGTGCCAGTAGTGTAGCGCAGTTCTCCTACAATGAGCAGTTCTTC
clone size: few; CDR3 length: 13; V gene: TRBV29-1; D gene: NA; J gene: TRBJ2-5; CDR3 protein: CSVATSGGETQYF; CDR3 DNA: TGCAGCGTCGCAACGTCTGGAGGGGAGACCCAGTACTTC
clone size: NA; CDR3 length: 15; V gene: TRBV7-7; D gene: NA; J gene: TRBJ2-2; CDR3 protein: CASSGGTGITGELFF; CDR3 DNA: TGTGCTAGCAGCGGGGGGACAGGGATAACCGGGGAGCTGTTTTTT